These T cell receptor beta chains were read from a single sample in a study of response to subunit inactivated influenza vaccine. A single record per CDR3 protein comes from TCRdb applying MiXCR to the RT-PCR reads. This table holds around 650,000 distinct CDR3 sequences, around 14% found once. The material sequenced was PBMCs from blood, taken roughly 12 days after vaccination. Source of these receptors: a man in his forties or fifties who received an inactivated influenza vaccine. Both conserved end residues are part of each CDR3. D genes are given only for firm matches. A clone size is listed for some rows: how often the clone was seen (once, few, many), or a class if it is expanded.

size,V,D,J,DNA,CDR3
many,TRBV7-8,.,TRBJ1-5,TGTGCCAGCAGCCGTAGCCGAGTTATGAGCAATCAGCCCCAGCATTTT,CASSRSRVMSNQPQHF
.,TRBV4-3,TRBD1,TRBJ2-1,TGCGCCAGCAGCCAAGGACAGGGTACCTTCTACAATGAGCAGTTCTTC,CASSQGQGTFYNEQFF
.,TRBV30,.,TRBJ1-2,TGTGCCTGGAGTAACCAGGGCCTTATCTATGGCTACACCTTC,CAWSNQGLIYGYTF
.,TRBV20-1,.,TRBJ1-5,TGCAGTGCTAGTAAGGGGAGCAATCAGCCCCAGCATTTT,CSASKGSNQPQHF
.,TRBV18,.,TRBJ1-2,TGTGCCAGCTCACCCGGGGCAGCTACTAACTATGGCTACACCTTC,CASSPGAATNYGYTF
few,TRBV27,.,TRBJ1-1,TGTGCCAGCAGTTTATCGATCGGGGGGCCCACTGAAGCTTTCTTT,CASSLSIGGPTEAFF
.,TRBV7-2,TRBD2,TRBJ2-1,TGTGCCAGCAGCCGCCGGACTAGCGACAATGAGCAGTTCTTC,CASSRRTSDNEQFF
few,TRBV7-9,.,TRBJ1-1,TGTGCCAGCAGCTTACCCGTTTTAACTGAAGCTTTCTTT,CASSLPVLTEAFF
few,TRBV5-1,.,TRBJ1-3,TGCGCCAGCGGTTCCGGGACAACTGGAAACACCATATATTTT,CASGSGTTGNTIYF
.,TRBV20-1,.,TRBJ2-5,TGCAGTGCCAAGAGAGGGGTAGAGACCCAGTACTTC,CSAKRGVETQYF
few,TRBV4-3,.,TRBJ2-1,TGCGCCAGCAGCCAAGCCCTCGCCGGCAATGAGCAGTTCTTC,CASSQALAGNEQFF
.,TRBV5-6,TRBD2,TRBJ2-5,TGTGCCAGCAGCTGGGCGACTAGCGGGCGGGAGACCCAGTACTTC,CASSWATSGRETQYF
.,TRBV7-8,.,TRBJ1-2,TGTGCCAGCAGCTTAGAAGGGTTGGCCGGTGACTATGGCTACACCTTC,CASSLEGLAGDYGYTF
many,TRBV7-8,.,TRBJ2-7,TGTGCCAGCAGCTTAGAGAACTTTGGGACGGACCTTTACGAGCAGTACTTC,CASSLENFGTDLYEQYF
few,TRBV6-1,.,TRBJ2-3,TGTGCCAGCAGCGATCGGGCGGAGGCGGCAGATACGCAGTATTTT,CASSDRAEAADTQYF
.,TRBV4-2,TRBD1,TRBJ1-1,TGTGCCAGCAGCCAAGAGTGGGCAGGGGGGATTGAAGCTTTCTTT,CASSQEWAGGIEAFF
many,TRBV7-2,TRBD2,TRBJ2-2,TGTGCCAGCAGCTTATCTAGCGGGAGTGGGGAGCTGTTTTTT,CASSLSSGSGELFF
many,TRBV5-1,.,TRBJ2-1,TGTGCCAGCAGCTTAGAAGGCAATGAGCAGTTCTTC,CASSLEGNEQFF
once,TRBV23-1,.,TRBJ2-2,TGCGCCAGCAGTCAAGAGTTACCCAGGGGAACCGGGGAGCTGTTTTTT,CASSQELPRGTGELFF
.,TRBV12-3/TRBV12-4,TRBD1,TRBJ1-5,TGTGCCAGCAGTTTAAGAACAGGGGCCTTAAGCAATCAGCCCCAGCATTTT,CASSLRTGALSNQPQHF
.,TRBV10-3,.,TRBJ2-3,TGTGCCATCTCAGAACGAGACTTGACCTCCTCTAGCACAGATACGCAGTATTTT,CAISERDLTSSSTDTQYF
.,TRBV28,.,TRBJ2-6,TGTGCCAGCAGTTTTAGTTTCTCTGGGGCCAACGTCCTGACTTTC,CASSFSFSGANVLTF
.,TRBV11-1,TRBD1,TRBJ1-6,TGTGCCAGCAGCCACCACCTCACAGGGGGCCAATCACCCCTCCACTTT,CASSHHLTGGQSPLHF
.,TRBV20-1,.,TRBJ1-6,TGCAGTGCTAGCGACAGCGTTTATAATTCACCCCTCCACTTT,CSASDSVYNSPLHF
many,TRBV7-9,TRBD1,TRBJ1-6,TGTGCCAGCAGCTCCGGACAGGGGTCTTCACCCCTCCACTTT,CASSSGQGSSPLHF
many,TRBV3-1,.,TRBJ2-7,TGTGCCAGCAGCCAGGGTCTAGCGCCCTTCTACGAGCAGTACTTC,CASSQGLAPFYEQYF
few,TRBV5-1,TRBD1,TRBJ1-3,TGCGCCAGCAGCACCCTGGGGACAGGGGTCGGAAACACCATATATTTT,CASSTLGTGVGNTIYF
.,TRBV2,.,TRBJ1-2,TGTGCCAGCAGTGAAACAGGACAGTCCCCTCTTGGCTACACCTTC,CASSETGQSPLGYTF
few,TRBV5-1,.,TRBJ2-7,TGCGCCAGCAGCTTGGGTGAGGGCACCAACGAGCAGTACTTC,CASSLGEGTNEQYF
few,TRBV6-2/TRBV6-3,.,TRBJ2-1,TGTGCCAGCAGGCCGGGACTCCTGTACAATGAGCAGTTCTTC,CASRPGLLYNEQFF
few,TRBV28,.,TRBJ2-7,TGTGCCAGCAGTTTATACCCTTACGAGCAGTACTTC,CASSLYPYEQYF
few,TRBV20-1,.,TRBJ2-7,TGCAGTGCTAGTGGCTCTAGCGCTTACGAGCAGTACTTC,CSASGSSAYEQYF
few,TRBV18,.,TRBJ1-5,TGTGCCAGCTCACCATTAGGGACTTTAAATCAGCCCCAGCATTTT,CASSPLGTLNQPQHF
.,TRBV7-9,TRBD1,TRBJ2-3,TGTGCCAGCAGCTTGACAGGGAAGGGGACAGATACGCAGTATTTT,CASSLTGKGTDTQYF
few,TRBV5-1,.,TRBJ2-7,TGTGCCAGCAGCTTAGGGGCCGGGAGCTCCTACGAGCAGTACTTC,CASSLGAGSSYEQYF
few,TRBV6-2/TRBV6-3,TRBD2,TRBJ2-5,TGTGCCAGCAGTTGGCCTTCGGGACTAGCGGTTCAAGAGACCCAGTACTTC,CASSWPSGLAVQETQYF
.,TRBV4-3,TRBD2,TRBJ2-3,TGCGCCAGCAGCCAAGGGTCTAGCGGGAGTTCAGATACGCAGTATTTT,CASSQGSSGSSDTQYF
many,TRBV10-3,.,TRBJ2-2,TGTGCCATCAGTGATTGGCAGGGTCGTCCCACCCTCGGCGCCGGGGAGCTGTTTTTT,CAISDWQGRPTLGAGELFF
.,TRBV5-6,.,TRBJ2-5,TGTGCCAGCAGTGAGCACCAAGAGACCCAGTACTTC,CASSEHQETQYF
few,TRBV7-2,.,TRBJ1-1,TGTGCCAGCAGCTTTGGGAAGGCCGAAGCTTTCTTT,CASSFGKAEAFF
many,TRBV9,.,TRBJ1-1,TGTGCCAGCAGCGTAGGGACTAGGGACACTGAAGCTTTCTTT,CASSVGTRDTEAFF
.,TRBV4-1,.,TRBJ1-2,TGCGCCAGCAGCCAAGGCAGGCAGGGCCCAGCTAACTATGGCTACACCTTC,CASSQGRQGPANYGYTF
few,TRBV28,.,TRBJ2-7,TGTGCCAGCAGTTTATACCAGGGGCTGGGCGAGCAGTACTTC,CASSLYQGLGEQYF
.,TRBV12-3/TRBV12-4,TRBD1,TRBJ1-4,TGTGCCAGCAGTTCTCGGACAGGGACGGGTGAAAAACTGTTTTTT,CASSSRTGTGEKLFF
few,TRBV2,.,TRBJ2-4,TGTGCCAGTCAGCCTCTAGCCAAAAACATTCAGTACTTC,CASQPLAKNIQYF
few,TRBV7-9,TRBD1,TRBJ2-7,TGTGCCAGCAGCTCAAGGGACAGTCCCTACGAGCAGTACTTC,CASSSRDSPYEQYF
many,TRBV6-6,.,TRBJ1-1,TGTGCCAGCAGTTACTCGGGATACACTGAAGCTTTCTTT,CASSYSGYTEAFF
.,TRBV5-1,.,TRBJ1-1,TGCGCCAGCAGCTTGGTTTCCGGGTTCAACACTGAAGCTTTCTTT,CASSLVSGFNTEAFF
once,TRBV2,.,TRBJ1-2,TGTGCCAGCAGTGCGAAAGGCTATGGCTACACCTTC,CASSAKGYGYTF
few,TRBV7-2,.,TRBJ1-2,TGTGCCAGCAGCCAGAATATCCCATATGGCTACACCTTC,CASSQNIPYGYTF
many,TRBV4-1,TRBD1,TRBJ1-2,TGCGCCAGCAGCCAAGTCGCAGGGGGGTCCGGTGGCTACACCTTC,CASSQVAGGSGGYTF
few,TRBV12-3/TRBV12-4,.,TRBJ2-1,TGTGCCAGCAGTTTCGGGAACAGGCAGTTCTTC,CASSFGNRQFF
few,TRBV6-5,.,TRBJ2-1,TGTGCCAGCAGTTACGGGCTACCCACGAGCAATGAGCAGTTCTTC,CASSYGLPTSNEQFF
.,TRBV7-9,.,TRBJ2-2,TGTGCCACACTTACCCTCGAGACTAGGAACACCGGGGAGCTGTTTTTT,CATLTLETRNTGELFF
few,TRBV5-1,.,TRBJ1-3,TGCGCCAGCAGGGAGGGGTCATCTGGAAACACCATATATTTT,CASREGSSGNTIYF
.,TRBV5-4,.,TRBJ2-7,TGTGCCAGCAGCTTGGATAGACTGCGAGAGCAGTACTTC,CASSLDRLREQYF